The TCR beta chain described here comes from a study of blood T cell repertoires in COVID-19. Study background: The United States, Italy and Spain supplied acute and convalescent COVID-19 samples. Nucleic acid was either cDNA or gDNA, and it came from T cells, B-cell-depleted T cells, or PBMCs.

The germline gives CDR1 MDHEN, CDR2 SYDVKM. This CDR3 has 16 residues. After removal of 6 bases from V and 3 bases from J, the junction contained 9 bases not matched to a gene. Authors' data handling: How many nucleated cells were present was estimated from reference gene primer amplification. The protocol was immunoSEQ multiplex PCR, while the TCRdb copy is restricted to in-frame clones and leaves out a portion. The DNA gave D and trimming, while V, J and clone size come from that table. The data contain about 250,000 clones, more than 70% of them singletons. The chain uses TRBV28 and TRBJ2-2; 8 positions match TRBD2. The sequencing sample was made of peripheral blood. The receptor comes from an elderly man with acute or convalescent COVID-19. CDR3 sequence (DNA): TGTGCCAGCAGCACCGCTCGGGGGGGCTACACCGGGGAGCTGTTTTTT. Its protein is CASSTARGGYTGELFF.